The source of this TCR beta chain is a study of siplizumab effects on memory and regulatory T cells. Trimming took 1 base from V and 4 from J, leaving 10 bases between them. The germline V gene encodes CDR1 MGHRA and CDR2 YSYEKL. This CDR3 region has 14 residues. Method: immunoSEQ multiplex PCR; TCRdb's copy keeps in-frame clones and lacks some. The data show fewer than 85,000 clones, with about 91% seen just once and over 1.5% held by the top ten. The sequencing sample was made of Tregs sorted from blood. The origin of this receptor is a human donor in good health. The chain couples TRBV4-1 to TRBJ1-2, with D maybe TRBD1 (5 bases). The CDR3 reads CASSQGGGTYGYTF. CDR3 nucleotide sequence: TGCGCCAGCAGCCAAGGGGGCGGCACCTATGGCTACACCTTC.